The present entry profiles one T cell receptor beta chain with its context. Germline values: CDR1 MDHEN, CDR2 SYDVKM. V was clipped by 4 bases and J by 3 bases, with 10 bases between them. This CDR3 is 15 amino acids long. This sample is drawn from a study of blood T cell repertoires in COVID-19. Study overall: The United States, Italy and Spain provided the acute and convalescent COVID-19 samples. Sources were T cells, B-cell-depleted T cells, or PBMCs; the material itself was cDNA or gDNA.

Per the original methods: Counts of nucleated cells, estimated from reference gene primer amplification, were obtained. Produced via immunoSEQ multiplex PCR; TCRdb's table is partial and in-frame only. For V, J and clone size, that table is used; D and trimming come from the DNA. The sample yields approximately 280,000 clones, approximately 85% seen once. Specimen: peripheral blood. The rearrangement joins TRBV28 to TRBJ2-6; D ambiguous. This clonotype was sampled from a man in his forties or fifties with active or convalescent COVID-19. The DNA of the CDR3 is TGTGCCAGCAGTTCCGAAAGCGTTGGGGCCAACGTCCTGACTTTC. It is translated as CASSSESVGANVLTF.